The rows below give T cell receptor beta chains drawn from one sample of a study of shared clonotypes between healthy human individuals. Only in-frame clones appear in the TCRdb table, and some are missing; sequencing was by immunoSEQ multiplex PCR. The sample holds roughly 2,000,000 clones, approximately 94% seen once. The sequenced sample consisted of naive CD8+ T cells sorted from blood. These receptors originate from a man between 18 and 35 years old in good health. The CDR3 runs from the conserved cysteine through the conserved F or W. D genes are given only for firm matches. Size values are once, few and many counts, or a class for expanded clones, and some rows have none.

TRBV2	NA	TRBD2	TRBJ2-7	TGTGCCAGCAGTTTAAATTTGCGGGAGACGTTTCACGAGCAGTACTTC	CASSLNLRETFHEQYF
TRBV27	NA	NA	TRBJ2-7	TGTGCCAGCAGTTCGGGATACGAGCAGTACTTC	CASSSGYEQYF
TRBV5-1	once	NA	TRBJ1-5	TGCGCCAGCAGTCCACCCCGGCCGCGATATCAGCCCCAGCATTTT	CASSPPRPRYQPQHF
TRBV6-1	NA	TRBD1	TRBJ1-4	TGTGCCAGCAGTGGGGGGGACAGGGTATATGAAAAACTGTTTTTT	CASSGGDRVYEKLFF
TRBV11-2	NA	NA	TRBJ2-2	TGTGCCAGCAGCTTGGGGCTCCTCACCGGGGAGCTGTTTTTT	CASSLGLLTGELFF
TRBV14	once	NA	TRBJ2-1	TGTGCCAGCAGCCGGCCCGCCGGGACCCCCGACAATGAGCAGTTCTTC	CASSRPAGTPDNEQFF
TRBV28	NA	NA	TRBJ1-1	TGTGCCAGCAGGGGGATGACAGAAAAGAACACTGAAGCTTTCTTT	CASRGMTEKNTEAFF
TRBV7-6	NA	NA	TRBJ2-5	TGTGCCAGCAGCTTAGCCGAAGCGAACCAAGAGACCCAGTACTTC	CASSLAEANQETQYF
TRBV27	NA	TRBD2	TRBJ2-1	TGTGCCAGCAGTTCGGCCGTAGCGGGGAATGAGCAGTTCTTC	CASSSAVAGNEQFF
TRBV27	once	TRBD1	TRBJ1-5	TGTGCCAGCAGTACAGGGGATAGCAATCAGCCCCAGCATTTT	CASSTGDSNQPQHF
TRBV5-1	NA	NA	TRBJ1-1	TGCGCCAGCAGCGCCGAGACAGAGATGAACACTGAAGCTTTCTTT	CASSAETEMNTEAFF
TRBV11-2	NA	NA	TRBJ2-7	TGTGCCAGCAGCCGTACAGGGACCTACGAGCAGTACTTC	CASSRTGTYEQYF
TRBV6-1	NA	NA	TRBJ1-6	TGTGCCAGCAGTGAACGGACCGTGCTCCGCAATTCACCCCTCCACTTT	CASSERTVLRNSPLHF
TRBV27	NA	NA	TRBJ2-5	TGTGCCAGCAGTTGGGACTTCCAAGAGACCCAGTACTTC	CASSWDFQETQYF
TRBV7-8	NA	NA	TRBJ2-1	TGTGCCAGCAGCTTAGCACCAGGAGCCTACAATGAGCAGTTCTTC	CASSLAPGAYNEQFF
TRBV10-2	NA	TRBD1	TRBJ2-5	TGCGCCAGCAGTGAAAAGGGGGCGAACCAAGAGACCCAGTACTTC	CASSEKGANQETQYF